Sequencing of this TCR beta chain was carried out in a study of T cells in Graves' hyperthyroidism and ophthalmopathy. On the basis of clinical symptoms, serum thyroxine and TRAb, thyroid ultrasound and orbital computed tomography, diagnoses were made. Amplification targeted TCR beta CDR3 regions from RNA transcripts. First-round RT-PCR of the TCR CDR3 relied on the HTBI primer set. TCRdb re-derived calls from the multiplex PCR reads in MiXCR, one entry per CDR3 protein. The table includes about 640,000 distinct CDR3 sequences, around 20% detected once. The CDR3 spans 16 residues. V lost 0 bases and J lost 4; bases outside the gene matches: 8. Germline loops: CDR1 SGHRS, CDR2 YFSETQ. A few counts support this clonotype.

The V and J genes are TRBV5-1 and TRBJ2-3; 7 bases are shared with TRBD1. The sequence came from a man younger than 40 with Graves' ophthalmopathy. Sequenced sample: blood. The CDR3 region is CASSLEMIGGADTQYF. The CDR3 region has the DNA TGCGCCAGCAGCTTGGAGATGATAGGGGGCGCAGATACGCAGTATTTT.